The rows below give T cell receptor beta chains drawn from one sample of a study of control samples from healthy donors and cancer patients. Using immunoSEQ multiplex PCR, the repertoire was profiled, and TCRdb retains in-frame clones only, with some absent. The data contain 350,000 to 450,000 clones, 80% to 95% of them singletons. Source material: PBMCs. Every receptor here comes from a man between 40 and 49 years old with head and neck cancer. Both conserved end residues are part of each CDR3. A D gene is named only where the DNA matches it firmly. Size is omitted from some rows. Given values are once, few, many or a class for expanded clones.

v_call	d_call	clone_size	j_call	cdr3_nt	cdr3_aa
TRBV24-1	TRBD2	-	TRBJ2-1	TGTGCCACCAGTGATTCCCGCCGTGCAGCGGGGGGCCACAATGAGCAGTTCTTC	CATSDSRRAAGGHNEQFF
TRBV30	-	-	TRBJ2-7	TGTGCCTGGAATGGGGCGGTATGGGGCTCCTACGAGCAGTACTTC	CAWNGAVWGSYEQYF
TRBV11-2	-	-	TRBJ1-5	TGTGCCAGCAGCAAAGGGAGTAGCAATCAGCCCCAGCATTTT	CASSKGSSNQPQHF
TRBV19	TRBD2	once	TRBJ2-2	TGTGCCAGTAGTGTACTAGCGGGATACAACACCGGGGAGCTGTTTTTT	CASSVLAGYNTGELFF
TRBV7-2	-	-	TRBJ1-1	TGTGCCAGCAGCTTAACGGGGGACACTGAAGCTTTCTTT	CASSLTGDTEAFF
TRBV28	-	-	TRBJ2-7	TGTGCCAGCAGTTGGGGCGGGATCCCCTACGAGCAGTACTTC	CASSWGGIPYEQYF
TRBV6-5	TRBD1	-	TRBJ1-2	TGTGCCACTCAAGGGACAGCCATATATGGTGACTACACCTTC	CATQGTAIYGDYTF
TRBV29-1	-	-	TRBJ2-5	TGCAGCGTTGAATTAGGGGGGCGTGAGACCCAGTACTTC	CSVELGGRETQYF
TRBV11-2	TRBD1	-	TRBJ2-2	TGTGCCAGCAGCTACTGGGACAGGGGGAAGCCCGGGGAGCTGTTTTTT	CASSYWDRGKPGELFF
TRBV6-5	-	-	TRBJ2-3	TGTGCCACCAGGAGCACAGATACGCAGTATTTT	CATRSTDTQYF
TRBV4-1	-	-	TRBJ1-3	TGCGCCAGCAGCCAAGCGGCAGGGTTATTTTTCGGAAACACCATATATTTT	CASSQAAGLFFGNTIYF
TRBV15	TRBD1	few	TRBJ2-5	TGTGCCACCAGCAGACCTCTCCGGACAGGGGGCTTTAAAGAGACCCAGTACTTC	CATSRPLRTGGFKETQYF
TRBV5-4	-	-	TRBJ1-2	TGTGCCAGCATGACTTACCTAGGGGTTTATGGCTACACCTTC	CASMTYLGVYGYTF
TRBV5-1	-	once	TRBJ2-1	TGCGCCAGCAGCCTCTCGGGTAGCCGAGGGTACAATGAGCAGTTCTTC	CASSLSGSRGYNEQFF
TRBV9	-	-	TRBJ2-7	TGTGCCAGCGGGAGGACCGCAGGTTCTTCCTACGAGCAGTACTTC	CASGRTAGSSYEQYF
TRBV24-1	TRBD1	-	TRBJ2-3	TGTGCCACCAGTGACCCGTCACAGGGGAACACAGATACGCAGTATTTT	CATSDPSQGNTDTQYF
TRBV6-4	-	few	TRBJ2-1	TGTGCCAGCAGTGACGACGGGAGCTCCTACAATGAGCAGTTCTTC	CASSDDGSSYNEQFF
TRBV28	-	-	TRBJ1-5	TGTGCCAGCAGTTTAGGTCCGGGGAATCAGCCCCAGCATTTT	CASSLGPGNQPQHF
TRBV11-1	-	-	TRBJ2-5	TGTGCCAGCAGCTTGGGGCGCTCCCGTGGAGAGACCCAGTACTTC	CASSLGRSRGETQYF
TRBV24-1	-	-	TRBJ2-7	TGTGCCACCAGCAACACCTACGAGCAGTACTTC	CATSNTYEQYF
TRBV5-4	TRBD2	-	TRBJ2-1	TGTGCCAGCAGCTTGTTAAGAAGCGGGAGTACCTACAATGAGCAGTTCTTC	CASSLLRSGSTYNEQFF
TRBV12-5	TRBD1	-	TRBJ1-6	TGTGCTAGGCGGGTAGACCCGGGACAGGGGGGTAATTCACCCCTCCACTTT	CARRVDPGQGGNSPLHF
TRBV27	-	-	TRBJ1-5	TGTGCCAGCAGTTTTATAAATCAGCCCCAGCATTTT	CASSFINQPQHF
TRBV13	TRBD1	-	TRBJ2-7	TGTGCCAGCAGTACCGCCGGGACAGGGGGTGACGAGCAGTACTTC	CASSTAGTGGDEQYF
TRBV11-2	TRBD2	-	TRBJ2-1	TGTGCCAGCAGCTCCGGGCTAGCGGGTTATAATGAGCAGTTCTTC	CASSSGLAGYNEQFF
TRBV4-1	TRBD2	-	TRBJ2-6	TGCGCCAGCAGCCACCTCCCCCCGGGGGGTTCGACTGGGGCCAACGTCCTGACTTTC	CASSHLPPGGSTGANVLTF
TRBV4-2	-	-	TRBJ2-3	TGTGCCAGCAGCCAAGTACTAGCTGATACGCAGTATTTT	CASSQVLADTQYF
TRBV7-2	-	-	TRBJ1-5	TGTGCCAGCAGCCCCTCCCTGCCGGGGAGAGGCAATCAGCCCCAGCATTTT	CASSPSLPGRGNQPQHF
TRBV5-8	TRBD1	once	TRBJ1-1	TGTGCCAGCAGCTTAGGACAGGGTGTATCTGAAGCTTTCTTT	CASSLGQGVSEAFF
TRBV27	-	-	TRBJ2-7	TGTGCCAGCAGTTTCGGTCAGGGTAATGTGGAGCAGTACTTC	CASSFGQGNVEQYF
TRBV7-2	-	-	TRBJ1-1	TGTGCCAGCAGCCTCCTGATCATGGGACCTGAAGCTTTCTTT	CASSLLIMGPEAFF
TRBV28	-	once	TRBJ2-7	TGTGCCAGCAGTACACAAGGCTACGAGCAGTACTTC	CASSTQGYEQYF
TRBV28	-	-	TRBJ1-5	TGTGCCAGCAGTTTGCCAGCTAGCAATCAGCCCCAGCATTTT	CASSLPASNQPQHF
TRBV7-3	-	-	TRBJ1-5	TGTGCCAGCAGCTTAACGGGTGAACAGCCCCAGCATTTT	CASSLTGEQPQHF
TRBV5-6	TRBD2	-	TRBJ2-7	TGTGCCAGCAGCAGGCGACTAGCGGGTTCCTACGAGCAGTACTTC	CASSRRLAGSYEQYF
TRBV7-2	-	-	TRBJ2-7	TGTGCCGGAAGCAGGGGACCGGGCTACGAGCAGTACTTC	CAGSRGPGYEQYF
TRBV6-2/TRBV6-3	-	-	TRBJ1-3	TGTGCCAGCAGCGAAGGATATCCTGACTCTGGAAACACCATATATTTT	CASSEGYPDSGNTIYF
TRBV28	TRBD1	-	TRBJ2-5	TGTGCCAGCAGACAGGGACAGGGCCCGTGGGAGACCCAGTACTTC	CASRQGQGPWETQYF
TRBV19	TRBD2	-	TRBJ2-2	TGTGCCAGTGACCCGGGACTAGCGTCACCGAGGGCCGGGGAGCTGTTTTTT	CASDPGLASPRAGELFF
TRBV5-1	TRBD1	-	TRBJ1-2	TGCGCCAGCAGCCTGACAGGGGGCCGGAACTATGGCTACACCTTC	CASSLTGGRNYGYTF
TRBV6-5	-	-	TRBJ2-5	TGTGCCAGCACCCTTCAAGAGACCCAGTACTTC	CASTLQETQYF